The 4 T cell receptor beta chains below were found in one sample sequenced in a study of regulatory T cells in long-lasting Graves disease. Time point noted: persistent/refractory GD, antithyroid drugs over 5 years with positive TRAb. Preparation of the TCR library used RNA extracted from PBMCs. Investigators prepared the TCR beta libraries by applying iRepertoire HTBI primers and Arm-PCR of CDR3 regions. From the multiplex PCR reads, TCRdb called clonotypes with MiXCR, one entry per CDR3 protein. The sample shows under 450,000 distinct CDR3 sequences, 23% of them seen only once. The source material was peripheral blood mononuclear cells (PBMCs), sampled when the disease was refractory, from a patient treated with antithyroid drugs. The origin of the receptors is a female donor with Graves disease.

This clonotype appeared a single time. The chain has TRBV9 and TRBJ1-3; 7 nucleotides agree with TRBD1. The V segment lost 4 bases and the J segment 2 bases; nucleotides outside the gene matches: 6. CDR1 is SGDLS and CDR2 is YYNGEE in the germline V gene. This CDR3 is 15 amino acids long. The CDR3 nucleotides read TGTGCCAGCAGCCCACAGGGGCCGGCTGGAAACACCATATATTTT. Translated, it gives CASSPQGPAGNTIYF.

This clonotype was found a few times. The chain joins TRBV7-2 to TRBJ1-3; possible D gene TRBD1, 6 bases. Trimming left V 0 bases short and J 4 bases short, with 10 bases between. CDR1 and CDR2 from the germline V gene are SGHTA and FQGNSA. This CDR3 has 15 amino acids. The CDR3 loop reads CASSLAGARGNTIYF. The CDR3 DNA follows: TGTGCCAGCAGCTTAGCGGGGGCGCGGGGAAACACCATATATTTT.

In its sample, this clonotype was seen a few times. The chain combines TRBV20-1 with TRBJ2-7; 7 bases map to TRBD1. V shed 0 bases, J shed 4 bases, and the junction held 15 bases outside the gene matches. Germline V gene sequence: CDR1 DFQATT, CDR2 SNEGSKA (reference sequence). The CDR3 extends over 17 amino acids. CDR3 region: CSARDHREGGRRYEQYF. The CDR3 coding sequence is TGCAGTGCTAGAGATCACCGTGAAGGGGGCCGGAGGTACGAGCAGTACTTC.

The chain combines TRBV19 with TRBJ1-1; tentatively, D is TRBD1 (5 bases). The CDR3 sequence is 16 residues long. The ends were cut back, 6 bases at V and 2 bases at J, with 19 bases in the middle. CDR1 is LNHDA and CDR2 is SQIVND in the germline V gene (reference sequence). The CDR3 sequence: CASRDRGGRANTEAFF. CDR3 bases: TGTGCCAGTAGGGATAGGGGAGGGAGGGCCAACACTGAAGCTTTCTTT.